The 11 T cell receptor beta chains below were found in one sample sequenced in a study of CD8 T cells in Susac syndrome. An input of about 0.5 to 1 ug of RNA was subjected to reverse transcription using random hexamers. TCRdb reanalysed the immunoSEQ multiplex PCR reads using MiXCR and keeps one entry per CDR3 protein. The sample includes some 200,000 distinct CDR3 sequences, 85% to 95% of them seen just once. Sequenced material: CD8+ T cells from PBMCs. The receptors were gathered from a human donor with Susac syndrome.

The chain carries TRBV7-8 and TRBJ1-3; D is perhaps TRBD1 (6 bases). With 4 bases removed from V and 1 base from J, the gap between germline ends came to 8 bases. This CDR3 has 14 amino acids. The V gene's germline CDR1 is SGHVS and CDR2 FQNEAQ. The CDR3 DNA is TGTGCCAGCAGCTGGGACATTTCTGGAAACACCATATATTTT. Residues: CASSWDISGNTIYF.

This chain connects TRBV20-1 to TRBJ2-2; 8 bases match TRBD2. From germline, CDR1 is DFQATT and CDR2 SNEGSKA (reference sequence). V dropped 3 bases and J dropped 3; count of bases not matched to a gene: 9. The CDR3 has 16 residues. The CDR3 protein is CSASVAGRGDTGELFF. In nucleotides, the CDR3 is TGCAGTGCTAGCGTAGCGGGAAGAGGGGACACCGGGGAGCTGTTTTTT.

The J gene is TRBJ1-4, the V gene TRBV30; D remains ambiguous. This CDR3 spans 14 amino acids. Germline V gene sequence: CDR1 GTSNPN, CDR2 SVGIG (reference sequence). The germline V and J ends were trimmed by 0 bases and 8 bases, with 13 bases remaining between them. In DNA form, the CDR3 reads TGTGCCTGGAGTGTACGGCAGGCGGGGGAAAAACTGTTTTTT. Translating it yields CAWSVRQAGEKLFF.

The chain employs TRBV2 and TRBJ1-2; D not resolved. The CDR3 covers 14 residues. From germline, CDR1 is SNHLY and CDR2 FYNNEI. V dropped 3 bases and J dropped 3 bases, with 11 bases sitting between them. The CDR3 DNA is TGTGCCAGCAGTGACGGCCAGCTGGACTATGGCTACACCTTC. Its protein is CASSDGQLDYGYTF.

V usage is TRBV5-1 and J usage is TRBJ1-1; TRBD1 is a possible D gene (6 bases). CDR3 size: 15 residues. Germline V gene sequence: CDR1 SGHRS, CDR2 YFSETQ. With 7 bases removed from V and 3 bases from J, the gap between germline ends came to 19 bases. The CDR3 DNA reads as TGCGCCAGCGGACCACAGGGTTCGGTGGACACTGAAGCTTTCTTT. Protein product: CASGPQGSVDTEAFF.

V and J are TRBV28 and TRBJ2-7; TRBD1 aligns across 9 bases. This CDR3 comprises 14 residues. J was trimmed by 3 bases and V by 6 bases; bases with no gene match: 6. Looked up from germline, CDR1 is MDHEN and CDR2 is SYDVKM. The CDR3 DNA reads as TGTGCCAGCAGGCCGCCGGGACAGGGCTACGAGCAGTACTTC. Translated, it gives CASRPPGQGYEQYF. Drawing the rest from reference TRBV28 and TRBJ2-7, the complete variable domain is DVKVTQSSRYLVKRTGEKVFLECVQDMDHENMFWYRQDPGLGLRLIYFSYDVKMKEKGDIPEGYSVSREKKERFSLILESASTNQTSMYLCASRPPGQGYEQYFGPGTRLTVT.

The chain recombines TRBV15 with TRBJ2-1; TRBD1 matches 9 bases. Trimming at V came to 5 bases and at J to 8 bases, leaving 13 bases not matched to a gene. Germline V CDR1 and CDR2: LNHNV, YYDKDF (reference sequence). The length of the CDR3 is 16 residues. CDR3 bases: TGTGCCACCAGCTCGAAGGGACAGGGTCCTTCTCATGAGCAGTTCTTC. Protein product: CATSSKGQGPSHEQFF. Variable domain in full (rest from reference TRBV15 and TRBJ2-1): DAMVIQNPRYQVTQFGKPVTLSCSQTLNHNVMYWYQQKSSQAPKLLFHYYDKDFNNEADTPDNFQSRRPNTSFCFLDIRSPGLGDTAMYLCATSSKGQGPSHEQFFGPGTRLTVL.

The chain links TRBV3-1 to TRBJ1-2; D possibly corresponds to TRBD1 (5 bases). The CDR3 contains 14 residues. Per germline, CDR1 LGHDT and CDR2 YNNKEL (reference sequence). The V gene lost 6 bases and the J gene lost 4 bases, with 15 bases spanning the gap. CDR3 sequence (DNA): TGTGCCAGCAGAAAAAGGGGCCTAGGCTATGGCTACACCTTC. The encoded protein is CASRKRGLGYGYTF.

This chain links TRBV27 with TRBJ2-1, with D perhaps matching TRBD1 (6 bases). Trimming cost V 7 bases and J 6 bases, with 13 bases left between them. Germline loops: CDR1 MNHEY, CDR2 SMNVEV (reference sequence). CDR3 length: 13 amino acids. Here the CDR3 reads CASTQVGANEQFF. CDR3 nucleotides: TGTGCCAGCACCCAGGTGGGGGCCAATGAGCAGTTCTTC.

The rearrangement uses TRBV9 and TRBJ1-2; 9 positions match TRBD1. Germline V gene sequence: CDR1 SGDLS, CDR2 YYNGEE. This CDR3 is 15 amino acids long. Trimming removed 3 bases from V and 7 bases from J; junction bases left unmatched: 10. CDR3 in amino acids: CASSAYRDRESGYTF. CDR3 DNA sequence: TGTGCCAGCAGCGCGTACCGGGACAGGGAGTCTGGCTACACCTTC. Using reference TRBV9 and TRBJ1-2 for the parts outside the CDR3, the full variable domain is DSGVTQTPKHLITATGQRVTLRCSPRSGDLSVYWYQQSLDQGLQFLIQYYNGEERAKGNILERFSAQQFPDLHSELNLSSLELGDSALYFCASSAYRDRESGYTFGSGTRLTVV.

The CDR3, as DNA: TGTGCCAGCAGCTTGTTTGGGACCAGACTAGCCTCTCTTTCGACATACGAGCAGTACTTC. Amino acids: CASSLFGTRLASLSTYEQYF. V is TRBV5-6 and J is TRBJ2-7; 7 bases agree with TRBD2. CDR1 SGHDT and CDR2 YYEEEE come from the germline V gene. The CDR3 length is 20 residues. The junction had 23 bases not matched to a gene; V was cut back by 1 base and J by 4 bases.